These 9 T cell receptor beta chains were all obtained from the same sample, sequenced in a study of cytomegalovirus exposure and HLA in healthy donors. Sequencing used immunoSEQ multiplex PCR; TCRdb keeps in-frame clones, though not all of them. The data contain 180,000 or so clones, 65% to 90% of them singletons. Input material: PBMCs. These receptor sequences come from a woman in her thirties in good health and CMV-seropositive.

The genes are TRBV19 and TRBJ1-2, with D tentatively TRBD1 (5 bases). CDR1 LNHDA and CDR2 SQIVND come from the germline V gene (reference sequence). CDR3 length equals 14 residues. The germline V and J ends were trimmed by 3 bases and 3 bases, with 11 bases remaining between them. The CDR3 loop reads CASSITGVHYGYTF. The CDR3 DNA is TGTGCCAGTAGTATTACGGGGGTGCACTATGGCTACACCTTC. The full variable domain, with the rest looked up from reference TRBV19 and TRBJ1-2, is DGGITQSPKYLFRKEGQNVTLSCEQNLNHDAMYWYRQDPGQGLRLIYYSQIVNDFQKGDIAEGYSVSREKKESFPLTVTSAQKNPTAFYLCASSITGVHYGYTFGSGTRLTVV.

The DNA of the CDR3 is TGCGCCAGCAGCAATACCGGGGCGGGGGAAGAGACCCAGTACTTC. This translates into CASSNTGAGEETQYF. The genes are TRBV5-1 and TRBJ2-5, with 7 positions matching TRBD2. The CDR3 sequence is 15 residues long. CDR1 is SGHRS and CDR2 is YFSETQ in the germline V gene. The ends lost 4 bases at V and 3 bases at J; junction bases unmatched: 9. Filled out from reference TRBV5-1 and TRBJ2-5, the complete variable domain reads KAGVTQTPRYLIKTRGQQVTLSCSPISGHRSVSWYQQTPGQGLQFLFEYFSETQRNKGNFPGRFSGRQFSNSRSEMNVSTLELGDSALYLCASSNTGAGEETQYFGPGTRLLVL.

The chain joins TRBV5-1 to TRBJ2-7; 8 bases agree with TRBD1. V was pared by 2 bases and J by 8 bases, with 6 bases of the junction left unmatched. From germline, CDR1 is SGHRS and CDR2 YFSETQ. The CDR3 has 13 residues. As DNA, the CDR3 is TGCGCCAGCAGCTTCGGACAGGGAGAACAGCAGTACTTC. Translation: CASSFGQGEQQYF.

The chain uses TRBV4-2 and TRBJ2-1; TRBD2 agrees at 7 bases. Germline V gene sequence: CDR1 LGHNA, CDR2 YNFKEQ. V lost 3 bases and J lost 6; bases outside the gene matches: 11. There are 16 residues in the CDR3. This chain's CDR3 is CASSHPLGLAANEQFF. The DNA for the CDR3 is TGTGCCAGCAGCCATCCCCTCGGGCTAGCGGCCAATGAGCAGTTCTTC.

The V call is TRBV4-1, the J call TRBJ2-7; 7 bases line up with TRBD1. This CDR3 region has 15 residues. V trimming: 2 bases; J trimming: 5 bases; junction bases outside the gene matches: 9. Germline V CDR1 and CDR2: MGHRA, YSYEKL. Here the CDR3 reads CASSQRQGRYDEQYF. CDR3 sequence (DNA): TGCGCCAGCAGCCAACGACAGGGTAGGTACGACGAGCAGTACTTC.

The chain is built from TRBV5-6 and TRBJ2-1; D is ambiguous. The ends were cut back, 4 bases at V and 1 base at J, with 15 bases in the middle. Germline loops: CDR1 SGHDT, CDR2 YYEEEE. The CDR3 extends over 16 amino acids. DNA of the CDR3: TGTGCCAGCAGCCGATTAGTCACAGCTTCCTACAATGAGCAGTTCTTC. This gives the protein CASSRLVTASYNEQFF.

This clone was observed at least ten times. V and J are TRBV7-2 and TRBJ2-7, with 7 bases identical to TRBD2. The trim removed 7 bases at V and 6 bases at J, leaving 6 bases unmatched. Germline V lookup: CDR1 SGHTA, CDR2 FQGNSA. This CDR3 has 12 amino acids. CDR3 region: CASTSPGGEQYF. DNA for the CDR3: TGTGCCAGCACCTCGCCGGGGGGCGAGCAGTACTTC.

The gene calls are TRBV6-1 and TRBJ2-2; 8 nucleotides align to TRBD2. The CDR3 runs 17 residues. CDR1 and CDR2 (germline): MNHNS, SASEGT. V lost 4 bases and J lost 4; bases outside the gene matches: 11. This CDR3 reads CASSARKSGSSTGELFF. The CDR3 bases are TGTGCCAGCAGTGCTCGGAAAAGCGGGAGTAGCACCGGGGAGCTGTTTTTT.

This chain joins TRBV2 and TRBJ1-5; D might be TRBD1 (5 bases). V was cut by 5 bases and J by 3 bases, with 11 bases left in between. This CDR3 comprises 14 residues. Per the germline V gene, CDR1 is SNHLY and CDR2 is FYNNEI. The CDR3 is CASSRKGANQPQHF. The CDR3 DNA follows: TGTGCCAGCAGTCGGAAAGGGGCCAATCAGCCCCAGCATTTT.